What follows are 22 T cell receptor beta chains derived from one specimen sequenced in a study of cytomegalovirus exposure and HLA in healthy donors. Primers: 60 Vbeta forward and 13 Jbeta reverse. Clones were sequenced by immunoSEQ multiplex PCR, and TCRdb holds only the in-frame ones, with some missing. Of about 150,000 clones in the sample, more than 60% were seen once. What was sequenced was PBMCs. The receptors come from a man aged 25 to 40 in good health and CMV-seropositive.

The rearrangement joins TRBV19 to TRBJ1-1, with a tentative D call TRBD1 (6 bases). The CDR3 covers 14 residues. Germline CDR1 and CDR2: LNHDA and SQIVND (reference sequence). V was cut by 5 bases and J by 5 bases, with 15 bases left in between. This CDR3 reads CASSPTYRDTEAFF. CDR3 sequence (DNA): TGTGCCAGTAGTCCAACTTACAGGGATACTGAAGCTTTCTTT.

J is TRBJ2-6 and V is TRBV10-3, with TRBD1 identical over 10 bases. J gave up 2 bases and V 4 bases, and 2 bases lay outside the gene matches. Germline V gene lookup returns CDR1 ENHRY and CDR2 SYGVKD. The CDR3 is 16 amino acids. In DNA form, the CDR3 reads TGTGCCATCAGTGGGGGGACAGGGGCTGGGGCCAACGTCCTGACTTTC. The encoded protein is CAISGGTGAGANVLTF.

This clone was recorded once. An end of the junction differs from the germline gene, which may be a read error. The CDR3 sequence: CASSRDITVNEQFF. The CDR3 DNA reads TGTGCTAGCAGCCGGGACATTACTGTAAATGAGCAGTTCTTC. V gene TRBV7-7 combines with J gene TRBJ2-1; tentative D call: TRBD1 (6 bases). This CDR3 spans 14 amino acids. The germline gives CDR1 SSHAT, CDR2 FNYEAQ (reference sequence).

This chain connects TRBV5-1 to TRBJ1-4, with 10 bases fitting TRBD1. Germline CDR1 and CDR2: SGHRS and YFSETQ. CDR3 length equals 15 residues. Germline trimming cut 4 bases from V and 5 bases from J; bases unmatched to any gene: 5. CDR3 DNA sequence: TGCGCCAGCAGCCATGGGACAGGGGTAAATGAAAAACTGTTTTTT. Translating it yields CASSHGTGVNEKLFF. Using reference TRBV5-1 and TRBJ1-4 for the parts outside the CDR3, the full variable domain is KAGVTQTPRYLIKTRGQQVTLSCSPISGHRSVSWYQQTPGQGLQFLFEYFSETQRNKGNFPGRFSGRQFSNSRSEMNVSTLELGDSALYLCASSHGTGVNEKLFFGSGTQLSVL.

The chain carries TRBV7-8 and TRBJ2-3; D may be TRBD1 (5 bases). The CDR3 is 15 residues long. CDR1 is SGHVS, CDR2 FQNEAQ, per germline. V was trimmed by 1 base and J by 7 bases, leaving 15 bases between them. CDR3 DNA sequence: TGTGCCAGCAGCTTAGACAGGTTAAAGAGGTATACGCAGTATTTT. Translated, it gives CASSLDRLKRYTQYF. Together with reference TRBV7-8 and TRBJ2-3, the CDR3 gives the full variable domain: GAGVSQSPRYKVAKRGQDVALRCDPISGHVSLFWYQQALGQGPEFLTYFQNEAQLDKSGLPSDRFFAERPEGSVSTLKIQRTQQEDSAVYLCASSLDRLKRYTQYFGPGTRLTVL.

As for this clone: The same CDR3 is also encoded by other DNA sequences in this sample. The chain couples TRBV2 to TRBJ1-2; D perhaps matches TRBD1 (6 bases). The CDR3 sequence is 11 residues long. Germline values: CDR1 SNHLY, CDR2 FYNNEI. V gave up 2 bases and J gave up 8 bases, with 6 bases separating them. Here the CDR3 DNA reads TGTGCCAGCAGTGAACAGGGGGGCTACACCTTC. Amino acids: CASSEQGGYTF.

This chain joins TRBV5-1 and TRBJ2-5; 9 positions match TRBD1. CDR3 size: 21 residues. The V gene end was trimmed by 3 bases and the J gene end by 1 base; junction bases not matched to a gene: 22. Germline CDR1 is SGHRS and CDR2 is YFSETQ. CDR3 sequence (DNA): TGCGCCAGCAGCTCCGGTGGCAAACCGGGACAGGGCGCTAGCGGCCAAGAGACCCAGTACTTC. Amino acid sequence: CASSSGGKPGQGASGQETQYF.

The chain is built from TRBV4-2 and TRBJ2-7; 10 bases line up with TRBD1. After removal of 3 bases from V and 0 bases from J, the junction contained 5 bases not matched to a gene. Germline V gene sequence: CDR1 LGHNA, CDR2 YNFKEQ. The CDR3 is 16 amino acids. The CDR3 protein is CASSHADRGPSYEQYF. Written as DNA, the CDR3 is TGTGCCAGCAGCCATGCTGACAGGGGGCCCTCCTACGAGCAGTACTTC.

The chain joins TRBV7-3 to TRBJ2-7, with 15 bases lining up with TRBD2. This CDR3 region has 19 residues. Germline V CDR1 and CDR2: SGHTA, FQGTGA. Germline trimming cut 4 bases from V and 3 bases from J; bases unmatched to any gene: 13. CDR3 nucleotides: TGTGCCAGCAGCTCGATGGGCATGGGACTAGCGGGGGGAGACTACGAGCAGTACTTC. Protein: CASSSMGMGLAGGDYEQYF.

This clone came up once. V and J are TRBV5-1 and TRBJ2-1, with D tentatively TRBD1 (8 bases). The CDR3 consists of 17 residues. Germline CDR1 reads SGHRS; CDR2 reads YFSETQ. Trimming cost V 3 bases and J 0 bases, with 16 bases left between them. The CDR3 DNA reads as TGCGCCAGCAGCTCTACAGGGGGGGGAAGCTCCTACAATGAGCAGTTCTTC. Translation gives CASSSTGGGSSYNEQFF.

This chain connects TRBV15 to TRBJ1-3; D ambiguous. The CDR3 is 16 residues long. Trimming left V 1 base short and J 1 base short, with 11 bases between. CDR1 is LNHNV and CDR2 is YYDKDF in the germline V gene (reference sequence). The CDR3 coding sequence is TGTGCCACCAGCAGAGTTGCGGATATTTCTGGAAACACCATATATTTT. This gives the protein CATSRVADISGNTIYF. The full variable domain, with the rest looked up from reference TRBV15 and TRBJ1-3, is DAMVIQNPRYQVTQFGKPVTLSCSQTLNHNVMYWYQQKSSQAPKLLFHYYDKDFNNEADTPDNFQSRRPNTSFCFLDIRSPGLGDTAMYLCATSRVADISGNTIYFGEGSWLTVV.

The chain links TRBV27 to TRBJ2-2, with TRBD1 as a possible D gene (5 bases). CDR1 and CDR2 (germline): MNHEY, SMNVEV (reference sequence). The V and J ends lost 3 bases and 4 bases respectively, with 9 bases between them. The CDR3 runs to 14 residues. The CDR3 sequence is CASSFSGLTGELFF. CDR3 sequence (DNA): TGTGCCAGCAGTTTCTCAGGGCTCACCGGGGAGCTGTTTTTT.

The CDR3 coding sequence is TGTGCCAGCAGTTACGTAGGCGGGAGCTCCTACGAGCAGTACTTC. Translation: CASSYVGGSSYEQYF. J is TRBJ2-7 and V is TRBV6-5, with 7 bases fitting TRBD2. The J segment lost 0 bases and the V segment lost 2 bases, leaving 4 bases of the junction unmatched. This CDR3 spans 15 amino acids. Per the germline V gene, CDR1 is MNHEY and CDR2 is SVGAGI.

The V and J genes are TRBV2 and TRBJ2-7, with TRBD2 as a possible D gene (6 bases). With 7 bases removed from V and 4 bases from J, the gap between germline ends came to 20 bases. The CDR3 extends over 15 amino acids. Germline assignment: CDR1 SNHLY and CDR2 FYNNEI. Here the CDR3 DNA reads TGTGCCAGCAACGACCCCGAGAGGACTACTTACGAGCAGTACTTC. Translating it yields CASNDPERTTYEQYF. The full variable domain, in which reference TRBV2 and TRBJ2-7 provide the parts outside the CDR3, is EPEVTQTPSHQVTQMGQEVILRCVPISNHLYFYWYRQILGQKVEFLVSFYNNEISEKSEIFDDQFSVERPDGSNFTLKIRSTKLEDSAMYFCASNDPERTTYEQYFGPGTRLTVT.

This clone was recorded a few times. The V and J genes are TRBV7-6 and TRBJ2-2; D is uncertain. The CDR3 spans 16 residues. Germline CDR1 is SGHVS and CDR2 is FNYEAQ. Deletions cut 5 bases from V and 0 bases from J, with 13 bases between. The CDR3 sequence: CASSPLTLTNTGELFF. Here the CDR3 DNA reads TGTGCCAGCAGCCCGTTAACCCTAACGAACACCGGGGAGCTGTTTTTT.

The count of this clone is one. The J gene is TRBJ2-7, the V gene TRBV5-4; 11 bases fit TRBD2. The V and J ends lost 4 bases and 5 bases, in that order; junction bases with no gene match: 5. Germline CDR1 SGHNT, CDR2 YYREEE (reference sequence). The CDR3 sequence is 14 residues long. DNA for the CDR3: TGTGCCAGCAGCGCCCCGACTAGCGGGAACGAGCAGTACTTC. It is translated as CASSAPTSGNEQYF.

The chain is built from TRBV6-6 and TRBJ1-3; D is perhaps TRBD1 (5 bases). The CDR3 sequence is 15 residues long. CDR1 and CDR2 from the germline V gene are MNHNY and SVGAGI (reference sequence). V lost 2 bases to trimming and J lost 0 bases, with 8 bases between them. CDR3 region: CASSYGASSGNTIYF. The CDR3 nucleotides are TGTGCCAGCAGTTACGGGGCCTCCTCTGGAAACACCATATATTTT.

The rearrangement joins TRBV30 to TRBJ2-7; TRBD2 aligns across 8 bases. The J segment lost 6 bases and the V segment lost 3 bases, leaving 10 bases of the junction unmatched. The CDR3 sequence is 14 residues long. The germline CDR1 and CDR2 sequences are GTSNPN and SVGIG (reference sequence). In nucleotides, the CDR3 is TGTGCCTGGAGGCGGGGGGCTCTAGACTTCGAGCAGTACTTC. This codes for CAWRRGALDFEQYF.

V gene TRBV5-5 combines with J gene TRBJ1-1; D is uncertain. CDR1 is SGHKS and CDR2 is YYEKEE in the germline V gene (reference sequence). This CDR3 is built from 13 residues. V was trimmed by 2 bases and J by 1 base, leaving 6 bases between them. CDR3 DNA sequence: TGTGCCAGCAGCTTCTCCTCGAACACTGAAGCTTTCTTT. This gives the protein CASSFSSNTEAFF.

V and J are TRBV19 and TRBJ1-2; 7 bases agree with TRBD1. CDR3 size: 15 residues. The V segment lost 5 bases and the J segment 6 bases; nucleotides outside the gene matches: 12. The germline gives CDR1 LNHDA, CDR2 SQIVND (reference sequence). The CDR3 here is CASSPFGQDSNGYTF. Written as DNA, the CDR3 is TGTGCCAGTAGTCCCTTTGGACAGGATTCTAATGGCTACACCTTC.

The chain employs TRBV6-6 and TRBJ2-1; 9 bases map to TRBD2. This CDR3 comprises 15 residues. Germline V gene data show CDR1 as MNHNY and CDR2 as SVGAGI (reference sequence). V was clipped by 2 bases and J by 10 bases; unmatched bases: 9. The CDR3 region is CASSYPEPTSGEQFF. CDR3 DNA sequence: TGTGCCAGCAGTTACCCGGAACCGACTAGCGGCGAGCAGTTCTTC.

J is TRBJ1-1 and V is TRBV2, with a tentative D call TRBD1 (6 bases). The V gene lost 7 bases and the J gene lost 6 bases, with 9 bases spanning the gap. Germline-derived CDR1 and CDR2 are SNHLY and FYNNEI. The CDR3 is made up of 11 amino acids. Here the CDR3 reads CASMGAAEAFF. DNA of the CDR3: TGTGCCAGCATGGGGGCGGCTGAAGCTTTCTTT.